Each of the 28 T cell receptor beta chains below was sequenced from the same sample in a study of beta chain features in type 1 diabetes listed by TCRdb under 2018. The method was the immunoSEQ multiplex PCR assay. The High Capacity cDNA Reverse Transcription Kit was used to reverse transcribe all of the isolated RNA, meaning that expressed TCRB transcripts were what got sequenced. Held by TCRdb, this immuneACCESS table contains in-frame sequences only and omits some clones. Under half of the omission traces to an unresolved V gene where checked; the cause of the rest is unknown. Counted in this sample were under 450,000 clones; about 14% of them appeared once. The ten largest account for about 0.019% of the sample. Material for sequencing was naive CD4+ T cells from blood. The cell subset or site label of this sample denotes: true naive CD4+ T cells. Receptors were obtained from a woman in her late teens or twenties in good health.

This clone showed up just a few times. The chain employs TRBV10-3 and TRBJ1-1, with a weak D call TRBD1 (6 bases). The V end was cut by 4 bases, the J end by 3 bases, with 9 bases between. Germline V gene data show CDR1 as ENHRY and CDR2 as SYGVKD. This CDR3 has 13 amino acids. CDR3 bases: TGTGCCATCAGTGTACAGGGTTACACTGAAGCTTTCTTT. Translated, it gives CAISVQGYTEAFF.

The chain employs TRBV7-6 and TRBJ2-1; 10 bases are shared with TRBD2. V dropped 4 bases and J dropped 3; count of bases not matched to a gene: 3. Germline CDR1 reads SGHVS; CDR2 reads FNYEAQ. The CDR3 covers 15 residues. The CDR3 region is CASSSGLADYNEQFF. The CDR3 DNA is TGTGCCAGCAGCTCTGGACTAGCGGACTACAATGAGCAGTTCTTC. Filled out from reference TRBV7-6 and TRBJ2-1, the complete variable domain reads GAGVSQSPRYKVTKRGQDVALRCDPISGHVSLYWYRQALGQGPEFLTYFNYEAQQDKSGLPNDRFSAERPEGSISTLTIQRTEQRDSAMYRCASSSGLADYNEQFFGPGTRLTVL.

This clone showed up just a few times. This chain uses TRBV11-3 with TRBJ2-2; perhaps TRBD1 as D (6 bases). The germline CDR1 and CDR2 sequences are SGHNT and YENEEA. V lost 5 bases and J 1 base, leaving 11 bases between the germline ends. This CDR3 contains 15 residues. This CDR3 is CASSLRTENTGELFF. The CDR3 coding sequence is TGTGCCAGCAGCCTAAGGACAGAGAACACCGGGGAGCTGTTTTTT.

Worth noting for this clone: Other DNA sequences of this sample code for an identical CDR3. This rearrangement joins TRBV5-1 to TRBJ2-7; D not resolved. Trimming removed 4 bases at V and 5 bases at J, with 7 bases between. The germline gives CDR1 SGHRS, CDR2 YFSETQ. The CDR3 sequence is 11 residues long. The CDR3 DNA follows: TGCGCCAGCAGCCTGGAGCACGAGCAGTACTTC. It translates to CASSLEHEQYF. The full variable domain, in which reference TRBV5-1 and TRBJ2-7 provide the parts outside the CDR3, is KAGVTQTPRYLIKTRGQQVTLSCSPISGHRSVSWYQQTPGQGLQFLFEYFSETQRNKGNFPGRFSGRQFSNSRSEMNVSTLELGDSALYLCASSLEHEQYFGPGTRLTVT.

The rearrangement uses TRBV5-1 and TRBJ2-1; TRBD2 aligns across 13 bases. Looked up from germline, CDR1 is SGHRS and CDR2 is YFSETQ. The CDR3 totals 15 residues. Trimming took 2 bases from V and 10 from J; bases not matched to a gene: 6. The CDR3 is CASSLLAGGPIEQFF. In nucleotides, the CDR3 is TGCGCCAGCAGCTTACTAGCGGGAGGGCCGATCGAGCAGTTCTTC.

The rearrangement links TRBV7-9 to TRBJ2-3; unclear D gene. The V end lost 1 base, the J end lost 2 bases, and 7 bases lay between the germline ends. Germline lookup yields CDR1 SEHNR and CDR2 FQNEAQ (reference sequence). This CDR3 spans 14 amino acids. This CDR3 reads CASSLDANTDTQYF. The DNA for the CDR3 is TGTGCCAGCAGCTTAGATGCGAACACAGATACGCAGTATTTT.

This clone was detected only a few times. V and J are TRBV13 and TRBJ1-1, with TRBD1 identical over 8 bases. J lost 4 bases, V lost 3 bases, and 10 bases had no gene match. This CDR3 comprises 16 residues. CDR1 and CDR2 from the germline V gene are PRHDT and FYEKMQ (reference sequence). For the CDR3, the DNA is TGTGCCAGCAGCTTGCCCGCAGGGGGCATTGGCACTGAAGCTTTCTTT. Its translation: CASSLPAGGIGTEAFF. The variable domain in full, with the rest retrieved from reference TRBV13 and TRBJ1-1, is AAGVIQSPRHLIKEKRETATLKCYPIPRHDTVYWYQQGPGQDPQFLISFYEKMQSDKGSIPDRFSAQQFSDYHSELNMSSLELGDSALYFCASSLPAGGIGTEAFFGQGTRLTVV.

This clone was counted only a few times. The V and J genes are TRBV5-4 and TRBJ2-7, with TRBD1 matching over 7 bases. J was trimmed by 2 bases and V by 4 bases; bases with no gene match: 3. The CDR3 runs to 13 residues. Per the germline V gene, CDR1 is SGHNT and CDR2 is YYREEE (reference sequence). The CDR3 sequence is CASSGGTAYEQYF. The CDR3 DNA follows: TGTGCCAGCAGCGGTGGGACAGCCTACGAGCAGTACTTC.

This sequence joins TRBV7-9 and TRBJ2-5; TRBD2 matches at 9 bases. V shed 5 bases and J 4 bases; nucleotides not matched to a gene: 5. The germline V gene encodes CDR1 SEHNR and CDR2 FQNEAQ (reference sequence). The CDR3 contains 14 residues. CDR3 coding DNA: TGTGCCAGCAGCGTTAGCGGGAGTGCAGAGACCCAGTACTTC. It codes for CASSVSGSAETQYF. Looking up the rest from reference TRBV7-9 and TRBJ2-5 gives the full variable domain: DTGVSQNPRHKITKRGQNVTFRCDPISEHNRLYWYRQTLGQGPEFLTYFQNEAQLEKSRLLSDRFSAERPKGSFSTLEIQRTEQGDSAMYLCASSVSGSAETQYFGPGTRLLVL.

The rearrangement uses TRBV5-1 and TRBJ2-7; 8 bases match TRBD2. This CDR3 has 14 amino acids. Trimming took 2 bases from V and 2 from J; bases not matched to a gene: 3. Germline-derived CDR1 and CDR2 are SGHRS and YFSETQ. Here the CDR3 DNA reads TGCGCCAGCAGCTTCACTAGCGGAGCCTACGAGCAGTACTTC. Amino acid sequence: CASSFTSGAYEQYF.

In its sample, this clone was seen a few times. The chain joins TRBV9 to TRBJ2-2; 8 nucleotides align to TRBD1. The V and J ends lost 6 bases and 1 base, in that order; junction bases with no gene match: 5. From germline, CDR1 is SGDLS and CDR2 YYNGEE. There are 15 residues in the CDR3. The CDR3 is CASMEGQVNTGELFF. The CDR3 DNA is TGTGCCAGCATGGAGGGACAGGTGAACACCGGGGAGCTGTTTTTT.

The genes are TRBV25-1 and TRBJ1-4; 9 nucleotides match TRBD1. The CDR3 length is 16 residues. CDR1 is MGHDK and CDR2 is SYGVNS in the germline V gene. The ends lost 0 bases at V and 5 bases at J; junction bases unmatched: 4. The CDR3 here is CASSEYPGQGNEKLFF. In DNA form, the CDR3 reads TGTGCCAGCAGTGAATATCCGGGACAGGGAAATGAAAAACTGTTTTTT.

The sample holds a few counts of this clone. J is TRBJ2-7 and V is TRBV29-1; tentatively, D is TRBD2 (6 bases). Germline values: CDR1 SQVTM, CDR2 ANQGSEA. Trimming cost V 4 bases and J 1 base, with 20 bases left between them. The CDR3 has 16 residues. CDR3 in amino acids: CSVAHGWASESYEQYF. DNA of the CDR3: TGCAGCGTTGCCCACGGTTGGGCTAGCGAGTCCTACGAGCAGTACTTC.

The CDR3 loop is CATSRDIPGQGAFEQYF. The CDR3 DNA follows: TGTGCCACCAGCAGAGATATTCCGGGACAGGGGGCTTTCGAGCAGTACTTC. The chain couples TRBV15 to TRBJ2-7; TRBD1 matches 12 bases. The V gene's germline CDR1 is LNHNV and CDR2 YYDKDF (reference sequence). The CDR3 contains 17 residues. With V trimmed by 0 bases and J by 6 bases, 9 bases remained unmatched.

This clone was recorded a few times. The gene calls are TRBV28 and TRBJ1-5; 7 bases are a match to TRBD1. The CDR3 consists of 14 residues. V trimming: 6 bases; J trimming: 7 bases; junction bases outside the gene matches: 9. Per germline, CDR1 MDHEN and CDR2 SYDVKM. CDR3 sequence reads: CASSRRQGRQPQHF. The CDR3 DNA reads as TGTGCCAGCAGCCGACGACAGGGAAGGCAGCCCCAGCATTTT.

This clone was seen only a few times. The chain couples TRBV18 to TRBJ2-3; tentative D call: TRBD1 (5 bases). The CDR3 is 15 residues long. The germline V gene has CDR1 KGHSH and CDR2 LQKENI. The V end lost 1 base, the J end lost 5 bases, and 13 bases lay between the germline ends. This CDR3 is CASSPQDSYQDTQYF. The DNA for the CDR3 is TGTGCCAGCTCACCACAAGACAGTTACCAAGATACGCAGTATTTT.

The chain has TRBV9 and TRBJ1-2; the match to TRBD1 covers 7 bases. Losses at the gene ends were 2 bases for V and 7 bases for J; bases not matched to a gene: 8. CDR3 length equals 14 residues. Germline-derived CDR1 and CDR2 are SGDLS and YYNGEE. CDR3 amino acids: CASSVISRTGGYTF. The CDR3 nucleotides read TGTGCCAGCAGCGTGATCTCCCGGACAGGTGGCTACACCTTC.

This clone has more than one count but fewer than ten. This chain links TRBV7-3 with TRBJ2-2, with a weak D call TRBD1 (6 bases). The V end lost 5 bases, the J end lost 6 bases, and 16 bases lay between the germline ends. Germline V CDR1 and CDR2: SGHTA, FQGTGA. The CDR3 runs to 15 residues. For the CDR3, the DNA is TGTGCCAGCAGCCCCCGGACAGTAGAGGCCGGGGAGCTGTTTTTT. Translated, it gives CASSPRTVEAGELFF.

This clone showed up just a few times. This chain links TRBV7-2 with TRBJ2-7; TRBD2 matches 10 bases. With 4 bases clipped from V and 2 bases from J, the junction kept 5 bases outside the gene matches. Looked up from germline, CDR1 is SGHTA and CDR2 is FQGNSA. This CDR3 has 15 residues. DNA for the CDR3: TGTGCCAGCAGCTCCGTACTAGCGGGACCCTACGAGCAGTACTTC. Protein product: CASSSVLAGPYEQYF.

This rearrangement joins TRBV27 to TRBJ2-2; 12 nucleotides agree with TRBD2. The CDR3 contains 14 residues. From germline, CDR1 is MNHEY and CDR2 SMNVEV (reference sequence). V dropped 6 bases and J dropped 13; count of bases not matched to a gene: 9. The CDR3: CASRTSGSFDRLFF. CDR3 in DNA: TGTGCCAGCAGGACTAGCGGGAGTTTCGATCGGCTGTTTTTT.

V and J are TRBV9 and TRBJ2-3; 8 bases line up with TRBD2. With V trimmed by 0 bases and J by 2 bases, 5 bases remained unmatched. This CDR3 contains 16 residues. Germline assignment: CDR1 SGDLS and CDR2 YYNGEE. CDR3 coding DNA: TGTGCCAGCAGCGTAGCTAGCGGGCATACCACAGATACGCAGTATTTT. Amino acids: CASSVASGHTTDTQYF.

This clone turned up a few times. The chain couples TRBV2 to TRBJ1-5, with 7 bases matching TRBD1. J lost 5 bases, V lost 6 bases, and 4 bases had no gene match. This CDR3 is built from 13 residues. CDR1 and CDR2 from the germline V gene are SNHLY and FYNNEI. The CDR3 DNA reads TGTGCCAGCAGCGACAGGGAATATCAGCCCCAGCATTTT. Protein sequence: CASSDREYQPQHF.

This clone was recorded a few times. J is TRBJ1-3 and V is TRBV5-1; D remains ambiguous. V was trimmed by 0 bases and J by 2 bases, leaving 6 bases between them. This CDR3 is built from 14 residues. The germline V gene has CDR1 SGHRS and CDR2 YFSETQ. The CDR3 region is CASSLVSAGNTIYF. The CDR3 DNA follows: TGCGCCAGCAGCTTGGTGTCAGCTGGAAACACCATATATTTT.

This clone was detected only a few times. The same CDR3 also results from other DNA sequences found in this sample. The chain couples TRBV5-1 to TRBJ1-5; tentative D call: TRBD1 (6 bases). The CDR3 length is 14 residues. Germline CDR1 is SGHRS and CDR2 is YFSETQ. Trimming pared 5 bases from V and 0 bases from J, leaving 9 bases between. DNA of the CDR3: TGCGCCAGCAGTCTAGGGGGTAGCAATCAGCCCCAGCATTTT. This gives the protein CASSLGGSNQPQHF.

This clone was found a few times. The V call is TRBV29-1, the J call TRBJ2-1; TRBD2 might be the D (5 bases). CDR3 length equals 14 residues. V lost 2 bases, J lost 5 bases, and 13 bases lay in between. CDR1 and CDR2 from the germline V gene are SQVTM and ANQGSEA. CDR3 sequence: CSVERAEEDNEQFF. The DNA of the CDR3 is TGCAGCGTTGAAAGAGCGGAGGAGGACAATGAGCAGTTCTTC.

This clone was counted a few times. This rearrangement joins TRBV10-3 to TRBJ2-7, with TRBD1 matching 7 bases. Per germline, CDR1 ENHRY and CDR2 SYGVKD. With V trimmed by 7 bases and J by 1 base, 4 bases remained unmatched. The CDR3 consists of 13 residues. CDR3 loop: CAINRGTSYEQYF. The CDR3 bases are TGTGCCATCAACAGGGGTACATCCTACGAGCAGTACTTC.

J is TRBJ1-2 and V is TRBV5-4; TRBD1 agrees at 7 bases. The CDR3 spans 15 residues. Looked up from germline, CDR1 is SGHNT and CDR2 is YYREEE (reference sequence). The J segment lost 8 bases and the V segment lost 9 bases, leaving 19 bases of the junction unmatched. The CDR3 here is CATSAAGGSWRGYTF. For the CDR3, the DNA is TGTGCCACCTCGGCGGCAGGGGGGAGTTGGAGAGGCTACACCTTC.

J is TRBJ1-5 and V is TRBV4-2, with D tentatively TRBD1 (5 bases). The germline V and J ends were trimmed by 0 bases and 9 bases, with 18 bases remaining between them. This CDR3 is built from 16 residues. In germline, CDR1 is LGHNA, CDR2 YNFKEQ. CDR3 amino acids: CASSQEGRDRAWPQHF. As DNA, the CDR3 is TGTGCCAGCAGCCAAGAGGGGAGGGACCGTGCGTGGCCCCAGCATTTT.